The T cell receptor (beta chain) described here comes from a study of shared clonotypes between healthy human individuals. Germline V lookup: CDR1 GTSNPN, CDR2 SVGIG (reference sequence). The CDR3 is 14 residues long. The V end was cut by 3 bases, the J end by 2 bases, with 12 bases between. Clones were sequenced by immunoSEQ multiplex PCR, and TCRdb holds only the in-frame ones, with some missing. This sample yields around 440,000 clones, of which roughly three quarters are seen a single time; approximately 12% belongs to the top ten. A note on this clone: The likely explanation is a read error, given a far larger clone one base away.

The specimen was PBMCs. This TCR came from a woman aged 40 to 50 in good health. Some clones in this sample may be carry-over from other donors' samples. The genes are TRBV30 and TRBJ2-3; D perhaps matches TRBD2 (5 bases). Here the CDR3 DNA reads TGTGCCTGGAGGTCCCGAGCGGACACAGATACGCAGTATTTT. Protein product: CAWRSRADTDTQYF.